The 12 T cell receptor beta chains listed next were all sequenced from one sample in a study of blood T cell repertoires in COVID-19 (TCRdb year 2020). Receptors were amplified or captured by the immunoSEQ multiplex PCR assay. TCRdb re-hosts the immuneACCESS table, in-frame sequences only. Its copies lack some clones; in the studies checked, an unresolved V gene accounts for under half of them, and the cause for the rest is not known. Counted in this sample were over 100,000 clones; around 89% of them appeared once. Of the sample, over 9% falls within the top ten clones. Sequenced material: peripheral blood. These receptors were taken from a man aged 50 or older with acute or convalescent COVID-19.

The chain combines TRBV28 with TRBJ2-7; 10 positions agree with TRBD2. V lost 6 bases and J lost 3; bases outside the gene matches: 17. CDR3 length: 18 amino acids. Germline CDR1 MDHEN, CDR2 SYDVKM. The chain's CDR3 is CASREGTVGLARDYEQYF. CDR3 nucleotide sequence: TGTGCCAGCAGGGAAGGGACAGTGGGACTAGCGCGCGACTACGAGCAGTACTTC.

The chain is built from TRBV28 and TRBJ2-3; D remains unclear. Between the trimmed V and J ends, which lost 10 bases and 5 bases, there was a span of 22 bases. Germline-derived CDR1 and CDR2 are MDHEN and SYDVKM. The CDR3 is 15 amino acids. CDR3 sequence (DNA): TGTGCCACCCACCCCCCCGCCGACAAGAGAGATACGCAGTATTTT. It is translated as CATHPPADKRDTQYF. Full variable domain (remainder filled in from reference TRBV28 and TRBJ2-3): DVKVTQSSRYLVKRTGEKVFLECVQDMDHENMFWYRQDPGLGLRLIYFSYDVKMKEKGDIPEGYSVSREKKERFSLILESASTNQTSMYLCATHPPADKRDTQYFGPGTRLTVL.

The chain carries TRBV28 and TRBJ2-3; 7 bases map to TRBD2. CDR3 length: 16 residues. Germline V gives CDR1 MDHEN, CDR2 SYDVKM. V was pared by 6 bases and J by 1 base, with 10 bases of the junction left unmatched. CDR3 nucleotides: TGTGCCAGCAGGGGATGGTGGGAGGGGCGCACAGATACGCAGTATTTT. Protein: CASRGWWEGRTDTQYF.

The chain uses TRBV11-2 and TRBJ2-7; D remains unclear. The CDR3 consists of 13 residues. Germline loops: CDR1 SGHAT, CDR2 FQNNGV. The ends were cut back, 0 bases at V and 2 bases at J, with 5 bases in the middle. The CDR3 protein is CASSLDLAYEQYF. The CDR3 DNA reads TGTGCCAGCAGCTTAGACCTCGCCTACGAGCAGTACTTC.

The chain joins TRBV6-4 to TRBJ2-2, with TRBD2 identical over 8 bases. The CDR3 loop spans 16 amino acids. Germline values: CDR1 MRHNA, CDR2 SNTAGT. Trimming removed 2 bases from V and 6 bases from J; junction bases left unmatched: 8. This chain's CDR3 is CASSDGPGLASGELFF. The CDR3 DNA follows: TGTGCCAGCAGTGACGGTCCAGGACTAGCATCCGGGGAGCTGTTTTTT.

This chain uses TRBV5-1 with TRBJ1-2, with 10 bases lining up with TRBD1. The CDR3 spans 15 residues. The germline CDR1 and CDR2 sequences are SGHRS and YFSETQ. After removal of 4 bases from V and 3 bases from J, the junction contained 6 bases not matched to a gene. CDR3 protein: CASSTRTGGDYGYTF. The CDR3 DNA follows: TGCGCCAGCAGCACAAGGACAGGGGGAGACTATGGCTACACCTTC.

The chain recombines TRBV6-5 with TRBJ1-4, with D unresolved. This CDR3 has 13 residues. With 2 bases removed from V and 12 bases from J, the gap between germline ends came to 13 bases. Germline values: CDR1 MNHEY, CDR2 SVGAGI. The CDR3 DNA reads as TGTGCCAGCAGTTACGACCGGGTGAGGGAACTGTTTTTT. It codes for CASSYDRVRELFF.

The chain is built from TRBV20-1 and TRBJ2-3, with D possibly matching TRBD2 (5 bases). CDR1 and CDR2 from the germline V gene are DFQATT and SNEGSKA (reference sequence). The CDR3 length is 13 residues. V lost 3 bases to trimming and J lost 8 bases, with 15 bases between them. The CDR3 DNA reads as TGCAGTGCTAGTTATGGATCAGGAGGTACGCAGTATTTT. Its translation is CSASYGSGGTQYF.

The V and J genes are TRBV28 and TRBJ2-5; maybe TRBD1 (6 bases). The ends were cut back, 0 bases at V and 1 base at J, with 15 bases in the middle. This CDR3 comprises 17 residues. Germline V lookup: CDR1 MDHEN, CDR2 SYDVKM. CDR3 amino acids: CASSLWQKGQSQETQYF. CDR3 nucleotide sequence: TGTGCCAGCAGTTTATGGCAGAAAGGACAGTCCCAAGAGACCCAGTACTTC. The full variable domain, completed using reference TRBV28 and TRBJ2-5, is DVKVTQSSRYLVKRTGEKVFLECVQDMDHENMFWYRQDPGLGLRLIYFSYDVKMKEKGDIPEGYSVSREKKERFSLILESASTNQTSMYLCASSLWQKGQSQETQYFGPGTRLLVL.

V and J are TRBV6-1 and TRBJ1-5; D gene uncertain. The V gene's germline CDR1 is MNHNS and CDR2 SASEGT. Trimming stripped 3 bases from V and 5 bases from J, with 8 bases between. The CDR3 is made up of 13 amino acids. The CDR3 DNA reads TGTGCCAGCAGTGAGTCTCTGTATCAGCCCCAGCATTTT. It encodes CASSESLYQPQHF.

This rearrangement joins TRBV5-4 to TRBJ2-7; a weak D match, TRBD2 (6 bases). V lost 4 bases, J lost 2 bases, and 16 bases lay in between. The CDR3 runs to 15 residues. Germline V gene data show CDR1 as SGHNT and CDR2 as YYREEE (reference sequence). The CDR3 DNA is TGTGCCAGCAGCCCCTCAAGCGGGCCCCCCTACGAGCAGTACTTC. It specifies CASSPSSGPPYEQYF.

The chain carries TRBV6-5 and TRBJ1-1, with D perhaps TRBD1 (5 bases). Trimming took 8 bases from V and 2 from J, leaving 12 bases between them. From germline, CDR1 is MNHEY and CDR2 SVGAGI. The CDR3 loop spans 13 amino acids. CDR3 protein: CASVQGGNTEAFF. CDR3 DNA: TGTGCCAGCGTTCAGGGCGGAAACACTGAAGCTTTCTTT.